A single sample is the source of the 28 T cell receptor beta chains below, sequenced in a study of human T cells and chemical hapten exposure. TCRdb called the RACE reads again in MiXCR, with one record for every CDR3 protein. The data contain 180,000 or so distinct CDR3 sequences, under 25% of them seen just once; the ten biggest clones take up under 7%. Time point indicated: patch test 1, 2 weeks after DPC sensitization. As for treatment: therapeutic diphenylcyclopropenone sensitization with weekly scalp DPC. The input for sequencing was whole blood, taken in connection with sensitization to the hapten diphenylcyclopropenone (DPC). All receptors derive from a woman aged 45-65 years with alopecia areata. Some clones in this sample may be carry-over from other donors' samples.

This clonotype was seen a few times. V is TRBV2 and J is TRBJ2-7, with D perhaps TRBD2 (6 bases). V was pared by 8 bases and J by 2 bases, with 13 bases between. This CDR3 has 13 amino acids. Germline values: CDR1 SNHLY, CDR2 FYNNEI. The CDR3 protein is CASDREPPYEQYF. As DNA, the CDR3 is TGTGCCAGCGACCGGGAGCCACCCTACGAGCAGTACTTC.

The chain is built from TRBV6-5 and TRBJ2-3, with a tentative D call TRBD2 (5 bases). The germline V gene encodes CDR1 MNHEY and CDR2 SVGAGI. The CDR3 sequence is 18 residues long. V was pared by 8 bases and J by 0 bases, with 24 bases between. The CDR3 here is CASGRSGTTHSSTDTQYF. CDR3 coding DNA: TGTGCCAGCGGTCGGAGCGGAACCACACATTCTAGCACAGATACGCAGTATTTT.

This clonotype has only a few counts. The DNA of the CDR3 is TGTGCCAGCAGTCTCCTTCTGGGGGGAAATGAAAAACTGTTTTTT. Protein product: CASSLLLGGNEKLFF. The chain uses TRBV28 and TRBJ1-4; D may be TRBD1 (5 bases). Germline V gene lookup returns CDR1 MDHEN and CDR2 SYDVKM. Trimming removed 5 bases from V and 5 bases from J, with 15 bases in between. The length of the CDR3 is 15 residues.

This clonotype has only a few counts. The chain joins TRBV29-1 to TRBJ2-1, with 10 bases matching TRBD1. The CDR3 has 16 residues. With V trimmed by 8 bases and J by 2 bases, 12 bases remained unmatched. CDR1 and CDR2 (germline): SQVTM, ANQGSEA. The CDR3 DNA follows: TGCAGCCACCGGTTTGGGACAGGGGTGCCCTACAATGAGCAGTTCTTC. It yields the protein CSHRFGTGVPYNEQFF.

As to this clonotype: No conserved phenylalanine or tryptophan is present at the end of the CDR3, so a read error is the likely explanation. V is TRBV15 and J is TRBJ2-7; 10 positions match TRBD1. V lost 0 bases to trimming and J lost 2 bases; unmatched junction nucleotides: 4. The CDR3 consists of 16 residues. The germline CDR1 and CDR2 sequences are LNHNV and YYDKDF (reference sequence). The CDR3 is CATSRDGDRGAYEQYS. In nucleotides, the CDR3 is TGTGCCACCAGCAGAGATGGGGACAGGGGAGCCTACGAGCAGTACTCC.

CDR3 protein: CASRMGGSGYGYTF. CDR3 bases: TGTGCCAGCAGAATGGGAGGGTCTGGGTATGGCTACACCTTC. J is TRBJ1-2 and V is TRBV28; no clear D gene. This CDR3 has 14 residues. Trimming stripped 6 bases from V and 5 bases from J, with 16 bases between. The V gene's germline CDR1 is MDHEN and CDR2 SYDVKM.

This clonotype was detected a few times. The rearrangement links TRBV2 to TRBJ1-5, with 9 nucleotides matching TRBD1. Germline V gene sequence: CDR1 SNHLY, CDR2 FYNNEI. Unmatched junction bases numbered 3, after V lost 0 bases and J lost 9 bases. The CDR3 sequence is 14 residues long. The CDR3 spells CASSEAQGARPQHF. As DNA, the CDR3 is TGTGCCAGCAGTGAAGCACAGGGGGCGCGGCCCCAGCATTTT.

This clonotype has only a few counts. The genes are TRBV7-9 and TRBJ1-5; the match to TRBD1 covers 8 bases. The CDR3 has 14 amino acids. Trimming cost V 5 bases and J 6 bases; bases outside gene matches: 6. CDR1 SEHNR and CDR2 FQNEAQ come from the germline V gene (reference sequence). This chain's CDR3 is CASSRDRYGQPQHF. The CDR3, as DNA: TGTGCCAGCAGCCGGGACAGGTACGGTCAGCCCCAGCATTTT.

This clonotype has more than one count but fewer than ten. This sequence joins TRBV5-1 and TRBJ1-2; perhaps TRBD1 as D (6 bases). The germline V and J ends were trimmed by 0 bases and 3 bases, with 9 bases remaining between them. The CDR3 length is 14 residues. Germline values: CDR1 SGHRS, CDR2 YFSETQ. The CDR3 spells CASSLEAGDYGYTF. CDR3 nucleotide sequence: TGCGCCAGCAGCTTGGAGGCAGGGGACTATGGCTACACCTTC.

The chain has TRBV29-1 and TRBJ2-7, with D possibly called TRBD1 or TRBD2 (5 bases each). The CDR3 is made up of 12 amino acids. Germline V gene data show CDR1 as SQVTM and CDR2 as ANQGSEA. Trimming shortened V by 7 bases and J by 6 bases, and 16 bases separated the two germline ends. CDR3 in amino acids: CSATAQRGEQYF. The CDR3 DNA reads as TGCAGCGCCACAGCGCAGAGGGGCGAGCAGTACTTC.

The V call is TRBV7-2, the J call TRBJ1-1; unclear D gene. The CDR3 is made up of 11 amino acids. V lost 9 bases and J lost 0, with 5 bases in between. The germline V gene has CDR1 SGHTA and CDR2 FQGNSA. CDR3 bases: TGTGCCAGTAGAATGAACACTGAAGCTTTCTTT. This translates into CASRMNTEAFF.

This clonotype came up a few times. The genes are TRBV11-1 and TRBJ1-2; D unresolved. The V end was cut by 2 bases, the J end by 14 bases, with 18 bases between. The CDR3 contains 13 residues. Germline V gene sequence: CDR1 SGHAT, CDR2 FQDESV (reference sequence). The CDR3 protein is CASSLKVGGTQTF. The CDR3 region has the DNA TGTGCCAGCAGCTTAAAGGTCGGAGGTACCCAGACCTTC.

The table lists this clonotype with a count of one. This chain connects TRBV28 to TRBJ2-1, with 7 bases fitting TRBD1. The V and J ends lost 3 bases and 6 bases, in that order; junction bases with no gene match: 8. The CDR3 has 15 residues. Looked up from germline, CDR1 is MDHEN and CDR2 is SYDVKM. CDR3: CASSLGQGVTNEQFF. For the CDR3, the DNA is TGTGCCAGCAGTTTGGGGCAGGGGGTCACCAATGAGCAGTTCTTC.

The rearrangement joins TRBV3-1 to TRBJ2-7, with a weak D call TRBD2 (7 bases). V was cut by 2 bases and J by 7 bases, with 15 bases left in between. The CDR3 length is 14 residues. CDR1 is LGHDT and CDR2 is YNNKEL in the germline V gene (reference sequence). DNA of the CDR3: TGTGCCAGCAGCCAAACCTTCAGGGGAGGGGAGCAGTACTTC. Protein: CASSQTFRGGEQYF.

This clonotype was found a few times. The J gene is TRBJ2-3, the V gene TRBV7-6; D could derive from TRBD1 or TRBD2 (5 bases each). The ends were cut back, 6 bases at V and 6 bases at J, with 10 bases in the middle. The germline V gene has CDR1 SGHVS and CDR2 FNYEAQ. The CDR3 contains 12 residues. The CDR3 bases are TGTGCCAGCAGAGGGACGGGGGATACGCAGTATTTT. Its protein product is CASRGTGDTQYF.

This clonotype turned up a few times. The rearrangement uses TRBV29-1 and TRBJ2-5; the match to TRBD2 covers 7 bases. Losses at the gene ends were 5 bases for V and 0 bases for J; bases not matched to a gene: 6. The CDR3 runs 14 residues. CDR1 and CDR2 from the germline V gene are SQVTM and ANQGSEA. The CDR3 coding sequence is TGCAGCGTTAGACTAGCTGAGTACCAAGAGACCCAGTACTTC. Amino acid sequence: CSVRLAEYQETQYF.

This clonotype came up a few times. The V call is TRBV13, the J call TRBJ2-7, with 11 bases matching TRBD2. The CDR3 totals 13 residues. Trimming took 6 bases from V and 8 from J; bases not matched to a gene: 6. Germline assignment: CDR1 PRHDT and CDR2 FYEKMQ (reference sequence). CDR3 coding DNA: TGTGCCAGCAGTCCAACTAGCGGGAGTCAGCAGTACTTC. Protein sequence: CASSPTSGSQQYF.

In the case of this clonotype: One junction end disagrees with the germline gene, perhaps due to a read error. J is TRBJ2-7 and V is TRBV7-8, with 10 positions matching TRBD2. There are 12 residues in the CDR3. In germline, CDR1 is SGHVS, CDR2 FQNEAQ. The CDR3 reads CASSLAGTSADF. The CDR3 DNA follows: TGTGCCAGCAGCTTAGCGGGGACTAGCGCGGACTTC. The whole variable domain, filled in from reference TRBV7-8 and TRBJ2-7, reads GAGVSQSPRYKVAKRGQDVALRCDPISGHVSLFWYQQALGQGPEFLTYFQNEAQLDKSGLPSDRFFAERPEGSVSTLKIQRTQQEDSAVYLCASSLAGTSADFGPGTRLTVT.

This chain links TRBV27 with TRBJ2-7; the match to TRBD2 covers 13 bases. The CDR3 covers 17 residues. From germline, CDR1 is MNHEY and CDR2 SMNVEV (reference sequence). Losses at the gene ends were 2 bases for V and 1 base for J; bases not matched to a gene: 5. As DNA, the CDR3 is TGTGCCAGCAGTTTACGGACTAGCGGGAGAGGGTCCTACGAGCAGTACTTC. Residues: CASSLRTSGRGSYEQYF.

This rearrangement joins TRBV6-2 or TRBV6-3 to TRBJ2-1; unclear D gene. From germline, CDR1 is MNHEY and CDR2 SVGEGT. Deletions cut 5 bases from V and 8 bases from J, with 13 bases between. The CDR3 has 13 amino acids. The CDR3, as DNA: TGTGCCAGCAGTACTGGATGGGTTGATGAGCAGTTCTTC. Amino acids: CASSTGWVDEQFF.

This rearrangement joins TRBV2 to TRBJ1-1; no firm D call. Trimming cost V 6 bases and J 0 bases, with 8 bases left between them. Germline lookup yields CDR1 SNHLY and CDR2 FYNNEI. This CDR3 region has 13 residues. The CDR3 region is CASRGRLNTEAFF. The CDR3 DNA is TGTGCCAGCAGAGGAAGATTGAACACTGAAGCTTTCTTT.

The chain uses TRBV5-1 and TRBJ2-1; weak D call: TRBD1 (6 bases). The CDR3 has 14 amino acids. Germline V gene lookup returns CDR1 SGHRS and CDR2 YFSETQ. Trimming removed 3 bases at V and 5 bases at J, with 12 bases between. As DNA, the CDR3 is TGCGCCAGCAGCTCCGGACAGAGGGACAATGAGCAGTTCTTC. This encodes CASSSGQRDNEQFF.

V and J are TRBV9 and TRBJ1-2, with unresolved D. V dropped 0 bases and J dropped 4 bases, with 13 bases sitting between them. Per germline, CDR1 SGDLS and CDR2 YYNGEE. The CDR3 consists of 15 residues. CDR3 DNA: TGTGCCAGCAGCGTAGGTCAGGACGGAAGCTATGGCTACACCTTC. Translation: CASSVGQDGSYGYTF.

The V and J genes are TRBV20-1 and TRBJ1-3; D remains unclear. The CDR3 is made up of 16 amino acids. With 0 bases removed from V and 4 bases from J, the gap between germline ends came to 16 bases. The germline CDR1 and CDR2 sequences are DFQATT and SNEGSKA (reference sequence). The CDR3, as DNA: TGCAGTGCTAGAGATCCACTGAGGGCTGAAGGAAACACCATATATTTT. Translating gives CSARDPLRAEGNTIYF.

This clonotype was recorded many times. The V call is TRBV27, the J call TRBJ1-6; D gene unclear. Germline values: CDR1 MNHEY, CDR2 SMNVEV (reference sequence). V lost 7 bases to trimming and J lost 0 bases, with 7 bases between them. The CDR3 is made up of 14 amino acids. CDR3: CASKWSSYNSPLHF. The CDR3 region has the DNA TGTGCCAGCAAGTGGAGCTCCTATAATTCACCCCTCCACTTT.

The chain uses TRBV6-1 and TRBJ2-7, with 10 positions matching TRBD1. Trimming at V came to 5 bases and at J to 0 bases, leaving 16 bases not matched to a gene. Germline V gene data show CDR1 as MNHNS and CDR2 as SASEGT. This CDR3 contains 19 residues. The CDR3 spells CASSHFRGTGEISSYEQYF. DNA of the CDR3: TGTGCCAGCAGTCATTTTCGGGGGACAGGGGAGATTAGCTCCTACGAGCAGTACTTC.

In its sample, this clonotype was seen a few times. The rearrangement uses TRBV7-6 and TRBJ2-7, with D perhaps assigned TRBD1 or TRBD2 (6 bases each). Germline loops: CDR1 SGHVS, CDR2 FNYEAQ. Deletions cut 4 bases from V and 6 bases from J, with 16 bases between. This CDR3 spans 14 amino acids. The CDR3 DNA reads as TGTGCCAGCAGCTCCGACGCCCGGGGGCTCGAGCAGTACTTC. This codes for CASSSDARGLEQYF.

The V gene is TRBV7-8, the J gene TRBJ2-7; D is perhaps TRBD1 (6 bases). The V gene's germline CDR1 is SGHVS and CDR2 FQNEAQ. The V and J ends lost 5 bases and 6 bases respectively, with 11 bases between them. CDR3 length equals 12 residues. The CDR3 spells CASSVSRGEQYF. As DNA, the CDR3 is TGTGCCAGCAGCGTTAGCAGGGGCGAGCAGTACTTC.